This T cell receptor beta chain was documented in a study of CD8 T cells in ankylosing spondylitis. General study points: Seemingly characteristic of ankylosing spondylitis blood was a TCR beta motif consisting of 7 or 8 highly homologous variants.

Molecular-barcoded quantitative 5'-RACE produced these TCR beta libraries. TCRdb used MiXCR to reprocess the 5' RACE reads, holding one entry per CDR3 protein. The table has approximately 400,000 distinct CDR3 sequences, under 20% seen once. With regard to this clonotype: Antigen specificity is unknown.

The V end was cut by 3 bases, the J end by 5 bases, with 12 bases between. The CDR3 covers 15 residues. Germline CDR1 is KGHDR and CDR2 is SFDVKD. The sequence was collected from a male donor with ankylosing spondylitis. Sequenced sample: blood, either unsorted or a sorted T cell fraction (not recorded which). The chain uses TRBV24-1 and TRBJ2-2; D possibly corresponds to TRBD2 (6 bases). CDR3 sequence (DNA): TGTGCCACCAGTGATCCCGGACGGGGGACCGGGGAGCTGTTTTTT. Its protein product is CATSDPGRGTGELFF.